The 7 T cell receptor beta chains given below trace back to one sample, sequenced in a study of blood T cell repertoires in COVID-19. Clones were read by immunoSEQ multiplex PCR, and TCRdb kept only the in-frame ones, dropping some. The sample has more than 90,000 clones; more than 75% are singletons. The source material was peripheral blood. These receptors were taken from a woman aged 30 to 39 with acute or convalescent COVID-19.

DNA for the CDR3: TGCGCCAGCAGCTTGGGAGTTCAGGGGAGTAATGAAAAACTGTTTTTT. Amino acid sequence: CASSLGVQGSNEKLFF. The rearrangement joins TRBV5-1 to TRBJ1-4; the D gene is possibly TRBD1 (6 bases). Per the germline V gene, CDR1 is SGHRS and CDR2 is YFSETQ. The CDR3 sequence is 16 residues long. Trimming removed 0 bases from V and 4 bases from J, with 13 bases in between.

V and J are TRBV9 and TRBJ2-1, with 10 bases aligning to TRBD2. The junction had 3 bases not matched to a gene; V was cut back by 3 bases and J by 3 bases. There are 15 residues in the CDR3. Germline CDR1 and CDR2: SGDLS and YYNGEE. CDR3 DNA: TGTGCCAGCAGCGAGTCTAGCGGGGGCTACAATGAGCAGTTCTTC. Translating it yields CASSESSGGYNEQFF.

The CDR3 spells CASSRFGAGKETQYF. The DNA for the CDR3 is TGTGCCAGCAGCCGTTTTGGGGCGGGGAAAGAGACCCAGTACTTC. The chain joins TRBV5-4 to TRBJ2-5; tentative D call: TRBD2 (6 bases). Trimming stripped 4 bases from V and 3 bases from J, with 16 bases between. Germline assignment: CDR1 SGHNT and CDR2 YYREEE (reference sequence). The CDR3 runs to 15 residues.

The chain's CDR3 is CASGRQGAGSYNEQFF. The CDR3 region has the DNA TGTGCCAGCGGGAGACAGGGGGCAGGGTCCTACAATGAGCAGTTCTTC. The chain carries TRBV5-6 and TRBJ2-1; 10 bases fit TRBD1. Germline V gene sequence: CDR1 SGHDT, CDR2 YYEEEE. There are 16 residues in the CDR3. Unmatched junction bases numbered 8, after V lost 7 bases and J lost 1 base.

The chain is built from TRBV5-1 and TRBJ2-2, with D maybe TRBD1 (5 bases). The V and J ends lost 2 bases and 4 bases respectively, with 15 bases between them. The germline V gene has CDR1 SGHRS and CDR2 YFSETQ. The CDR3 is 16 residues long. CDR3 bases: TGCGCCAGCAGCTTAGGGGTTTCCTCTGCCACCGGGGAGCTGTTTTTT. Residues: CASSLGVSSATGELFF.

The chain couples TRBV6-5 to TRBJ2-7, with TRBD1 identical over 9 bases. Trimming took 0 bases from V and 2 from J; bases not matched to a gene: 2. The CDR3 totals 15 residues. From germline, CDR1 is MNHEY and CDR2 SVGAGI. The chain's CDR3 is CASSYSGQGPYEQYF. The CDR3, as DNA: TGTGCCAGCAGTTACTCGGGACAGGGCCCCTACGAGCAGTACTTC.

This clone turned up a few times. The genes are TRBV3-1 (or the pseudogene TRBV3-2) and TRBJ1-4; tentative D call: TRBD1 (6 bases). The CDR3 is made up of 13 amino acids. The germline gives CDR1 LGHDT, CDR2 YNNKEL (reference sequence). Trimming left V 3 bases short and J 7 bases short, with 9 bases between. This chain's CDR3 is CASSQGGGEKLFF. CDR3 nucleotide sequence: TGTGCCAGCAGCCAGGGAGGGGGTGAAAAACTGTTTTTT.